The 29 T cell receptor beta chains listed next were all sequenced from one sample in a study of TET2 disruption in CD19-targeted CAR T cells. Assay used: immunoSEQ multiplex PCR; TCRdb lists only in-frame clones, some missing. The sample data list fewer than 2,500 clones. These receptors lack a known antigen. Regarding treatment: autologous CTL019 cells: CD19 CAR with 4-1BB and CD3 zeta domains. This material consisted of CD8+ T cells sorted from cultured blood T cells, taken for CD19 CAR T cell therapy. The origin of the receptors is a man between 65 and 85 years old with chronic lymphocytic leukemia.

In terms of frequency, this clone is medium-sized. The CDR3 loop reads CASSRGQGYTEAFF. The covered CDR3 bases are TGTGCCAGCAGCCGCGGACAGGGCTACACTGAA. The V gene is TRBV7-6, the J gene TRBJ1-1; 8 nucleotides align to TRBD1. The CDR3 end lies 3 residues beyond the end of the read and is filled in from the germline J gene. Germline trimming cut 5 bases from V and 3 bases from J; bases unmatched to any gene: 5. The CDR3 runs 14 residues. CDR1 and CDR2 from the germline V gene are SGHVS and FNYEAQ.

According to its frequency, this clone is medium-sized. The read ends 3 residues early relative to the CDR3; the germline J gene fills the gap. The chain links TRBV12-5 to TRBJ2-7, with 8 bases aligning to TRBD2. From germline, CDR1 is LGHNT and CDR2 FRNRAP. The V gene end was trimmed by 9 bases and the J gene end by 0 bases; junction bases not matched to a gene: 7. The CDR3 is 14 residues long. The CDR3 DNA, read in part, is TGTGCTAGCCGCGCGGGAGGTCCCTCCTACGAG. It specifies CASRAGGPSYE. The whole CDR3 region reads CASRAGGPSYEQYF.

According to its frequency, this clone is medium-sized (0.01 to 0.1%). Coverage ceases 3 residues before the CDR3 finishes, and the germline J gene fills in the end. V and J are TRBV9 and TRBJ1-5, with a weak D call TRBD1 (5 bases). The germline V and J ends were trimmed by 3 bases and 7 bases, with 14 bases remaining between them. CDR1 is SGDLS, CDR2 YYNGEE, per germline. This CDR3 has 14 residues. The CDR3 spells CASSGQGAGQPQHF. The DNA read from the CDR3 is TGTGCCAGCAGCGGCCAAGGGGCAGGGCAGCCC.

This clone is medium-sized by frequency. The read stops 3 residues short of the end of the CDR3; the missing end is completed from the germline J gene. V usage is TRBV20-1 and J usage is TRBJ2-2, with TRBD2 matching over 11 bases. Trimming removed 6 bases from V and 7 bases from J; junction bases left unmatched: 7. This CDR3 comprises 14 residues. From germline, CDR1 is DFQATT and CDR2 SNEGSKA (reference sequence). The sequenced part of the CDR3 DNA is TGCAGTGCGCCGACTAGCGGGGCAGGCGGGGAG. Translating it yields CSAPTSGAGGE. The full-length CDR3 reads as CSAPTSGAGGELFF.

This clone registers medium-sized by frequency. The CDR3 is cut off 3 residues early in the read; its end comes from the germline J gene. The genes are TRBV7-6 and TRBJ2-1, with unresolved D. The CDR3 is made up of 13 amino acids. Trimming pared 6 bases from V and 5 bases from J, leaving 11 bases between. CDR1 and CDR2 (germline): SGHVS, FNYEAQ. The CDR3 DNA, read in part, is TGTGCCAGCAGAGAGACAACCAACAATGAG. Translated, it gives CASRETTNNE. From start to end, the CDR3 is CASRETTNNEQFF.

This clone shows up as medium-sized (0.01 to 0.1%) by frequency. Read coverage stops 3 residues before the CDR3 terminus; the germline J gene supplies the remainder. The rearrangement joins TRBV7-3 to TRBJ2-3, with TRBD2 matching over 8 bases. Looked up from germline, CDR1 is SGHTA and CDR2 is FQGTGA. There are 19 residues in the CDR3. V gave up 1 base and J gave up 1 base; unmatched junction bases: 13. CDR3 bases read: TGTGCCAGCAGCTTAAGGCGCGAGCGGGGGTCTATACGCACAGATACG. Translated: CASSLRRERGSIRTDT. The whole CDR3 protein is CASSLRRERGSIRTDTQYF. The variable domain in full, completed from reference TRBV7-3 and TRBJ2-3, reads GAGVSQTPSNKVTEKGKYVELRCDPISGHTALYWYRQSLGQGPEFLIYFQGTGAADDSGLPNDRFFAVRPEGSVSTLKIQRTERGDSAVYLCASSLRRERGSIRTDTQYFGPGTRLTVL.

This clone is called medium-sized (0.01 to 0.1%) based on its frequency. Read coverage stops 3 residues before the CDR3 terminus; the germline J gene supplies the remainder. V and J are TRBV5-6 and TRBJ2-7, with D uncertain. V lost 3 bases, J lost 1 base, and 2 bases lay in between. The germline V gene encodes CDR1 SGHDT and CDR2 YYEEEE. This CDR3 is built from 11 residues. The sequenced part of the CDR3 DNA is TGTGCCAGCAGCTCTTCCTACGAG. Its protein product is CASSSSYE. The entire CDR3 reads CASSSSYEQYF.

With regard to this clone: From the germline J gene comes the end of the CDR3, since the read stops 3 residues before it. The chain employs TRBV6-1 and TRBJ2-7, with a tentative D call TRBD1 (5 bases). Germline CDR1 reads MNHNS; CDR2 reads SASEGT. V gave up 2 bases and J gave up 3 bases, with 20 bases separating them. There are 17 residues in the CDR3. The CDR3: CASSEKVSGNVFYEQYF. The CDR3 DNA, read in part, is TGTGCCAGCAGTGAAAAGGTGTCAGGGAACGTATTCTACGAG.

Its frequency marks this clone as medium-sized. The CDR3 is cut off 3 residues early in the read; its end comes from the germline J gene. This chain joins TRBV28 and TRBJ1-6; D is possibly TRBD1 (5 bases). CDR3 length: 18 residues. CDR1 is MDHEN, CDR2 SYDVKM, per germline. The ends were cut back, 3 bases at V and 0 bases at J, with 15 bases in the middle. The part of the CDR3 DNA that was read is TGTGCCAGCAGTTTGGGGGGACCGCAGAGCTCCTATAATTCACCC. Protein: CASSLGGPQSSYNSP. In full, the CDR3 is CASSLGGPQSSYNSPLHF.

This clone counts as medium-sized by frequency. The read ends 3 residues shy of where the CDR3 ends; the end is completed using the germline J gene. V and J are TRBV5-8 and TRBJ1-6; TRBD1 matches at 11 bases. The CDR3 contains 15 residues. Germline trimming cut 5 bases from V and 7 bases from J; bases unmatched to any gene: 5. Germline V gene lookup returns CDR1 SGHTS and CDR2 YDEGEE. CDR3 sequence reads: CASRDRGQGNSPLHF. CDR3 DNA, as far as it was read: TGTGCCAGCAGGGACAGGGGGCAAGGGAATTCACCC.

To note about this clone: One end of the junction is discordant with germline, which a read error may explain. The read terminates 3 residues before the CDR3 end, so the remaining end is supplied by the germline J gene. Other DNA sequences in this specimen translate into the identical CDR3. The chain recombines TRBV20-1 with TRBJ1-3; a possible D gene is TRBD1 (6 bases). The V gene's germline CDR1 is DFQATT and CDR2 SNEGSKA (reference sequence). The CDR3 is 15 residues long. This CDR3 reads CSARDLTGTGNTIYF. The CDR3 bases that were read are TGCAGTGCTAGAGATCTAACAGGGACGGGAAACACA.

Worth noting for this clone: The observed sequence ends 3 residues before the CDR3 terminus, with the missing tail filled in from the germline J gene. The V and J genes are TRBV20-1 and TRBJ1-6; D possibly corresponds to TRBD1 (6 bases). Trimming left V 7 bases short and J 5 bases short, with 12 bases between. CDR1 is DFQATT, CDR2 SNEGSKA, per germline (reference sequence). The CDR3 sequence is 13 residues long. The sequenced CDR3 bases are TGCAGTGGGACACAGGGCCATAATTCACCC. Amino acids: CSGTQGHNSP. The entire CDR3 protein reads CSGTQGHNSPLHF.

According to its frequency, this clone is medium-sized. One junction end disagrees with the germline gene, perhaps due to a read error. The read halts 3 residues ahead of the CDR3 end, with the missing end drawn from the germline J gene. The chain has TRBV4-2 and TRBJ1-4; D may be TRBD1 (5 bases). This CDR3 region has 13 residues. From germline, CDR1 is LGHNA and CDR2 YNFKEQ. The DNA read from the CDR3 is TGCGCCAGCAGCCATAGAGGGGTTGAAAAA. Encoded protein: CASSHRGVEK. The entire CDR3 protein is CASSHRGVEKLFF.

The CDR3 loop reads CASSLVGLAGAAYNEQFF. The part of the CDR3 DNA that was read is TGTGCCAGCAGCTTAGTGGGGCTAGCGGGGGCGGCCTACAATGAG. The chain carries TRBV7-6 and TRBJ2-1, with TRBD2 matching 10 bases. The read gets to within 3 residues of the CDR3 end, and the germline J gene fills in the rest. Per germline, CDR1 SGHVS and CDR2 FNYEAQ. Trimming at V came to 1 base and at J to 2 bases, leaving 8 bases not matched to a gene. The CDR3 loop spans 18 amino acids.

The sequenced part of the CDR3 DNA is TGTGCTAGTGGACCCGGGACAGGGGGCTATGGT. The encoded protein is CASGPGTGGYG. The CDR3 in its entirety is CASGPGTGGYGQYF. The chain combines TRBV12-5 with TRBJ2-4; 12 bases are shared with TRBD1. Read coverage stops 3 residues before the CDR3 terminus; the germline J gene supplies the remainder. This CDR3 has 14 amino acids. Germline loops: CDR1 LGHNT, CDR2 FRNRAP.

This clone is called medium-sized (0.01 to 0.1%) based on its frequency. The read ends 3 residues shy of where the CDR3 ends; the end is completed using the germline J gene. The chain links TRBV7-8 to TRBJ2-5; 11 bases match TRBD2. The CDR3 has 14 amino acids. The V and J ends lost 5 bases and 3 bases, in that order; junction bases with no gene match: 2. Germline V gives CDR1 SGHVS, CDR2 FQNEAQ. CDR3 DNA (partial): TGTGCCAGCAGCATACTAGCGGGGGAAGAGACC. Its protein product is CASSILAGEET. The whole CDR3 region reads CASSILAGEETQYF.

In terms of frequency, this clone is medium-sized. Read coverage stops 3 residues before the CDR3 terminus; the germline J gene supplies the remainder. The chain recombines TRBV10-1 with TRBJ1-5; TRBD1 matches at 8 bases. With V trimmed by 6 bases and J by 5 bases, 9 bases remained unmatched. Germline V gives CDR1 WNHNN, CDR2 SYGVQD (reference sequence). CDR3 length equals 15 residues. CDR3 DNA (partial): TGCGCCAGCAGGGACAGGGTAGGTTGGGATCAGCCC. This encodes CASRDRVGWDQP. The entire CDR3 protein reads CASRDRVGWDQPQHF.

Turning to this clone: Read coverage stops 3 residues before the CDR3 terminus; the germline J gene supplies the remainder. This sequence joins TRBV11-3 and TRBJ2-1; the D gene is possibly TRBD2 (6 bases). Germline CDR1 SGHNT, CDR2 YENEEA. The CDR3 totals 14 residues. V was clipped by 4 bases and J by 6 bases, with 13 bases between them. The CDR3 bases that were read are TGTGCCAGCAGCTCCTCGGGACTCCTCAATGAG. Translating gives CASSSSGLLNE. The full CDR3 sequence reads CASSSSGLLNEQFF.

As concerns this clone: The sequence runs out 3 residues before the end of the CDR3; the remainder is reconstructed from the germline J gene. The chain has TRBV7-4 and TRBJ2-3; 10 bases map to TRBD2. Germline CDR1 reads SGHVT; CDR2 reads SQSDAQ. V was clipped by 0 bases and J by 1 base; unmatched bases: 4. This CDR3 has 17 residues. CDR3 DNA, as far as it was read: TGTGCCAGCAGCTTAGCCGAAAGCGGGGGGGGCACAGATACG. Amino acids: CASSLAESGGGTDT. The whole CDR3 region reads CASSLAESGGGTDTQYF. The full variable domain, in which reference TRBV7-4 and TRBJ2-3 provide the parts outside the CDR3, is GAGVSQSPRYKVAKRGRDVALRCDSISGHVTLYWYRQTLGQGSEVLTYSQSDAQRDKSGRPSGRFSAERPERSVSTLKIQRTEQGDSAVYLCASSLAESGGGTDTQYFGPGTRLTVL.

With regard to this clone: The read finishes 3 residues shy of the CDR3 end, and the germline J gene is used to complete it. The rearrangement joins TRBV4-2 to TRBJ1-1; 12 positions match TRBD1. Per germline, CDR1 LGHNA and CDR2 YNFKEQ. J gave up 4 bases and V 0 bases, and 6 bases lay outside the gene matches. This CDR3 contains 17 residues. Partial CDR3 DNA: TGTGCCAGCAGCCAAGAAGGGACAGGGGGCGCGGGCACTGAA. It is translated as CASSQEGTGGAGTE. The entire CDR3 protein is CASSQEGTGGAGTEAFF.

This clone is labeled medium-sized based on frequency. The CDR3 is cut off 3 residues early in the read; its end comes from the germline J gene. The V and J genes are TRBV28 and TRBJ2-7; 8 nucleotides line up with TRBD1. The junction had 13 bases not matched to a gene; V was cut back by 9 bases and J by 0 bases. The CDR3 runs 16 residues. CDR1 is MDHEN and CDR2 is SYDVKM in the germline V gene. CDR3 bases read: TGTGCCAGTACCGGGACCGGCGACAGGGGCTCCTACGAG. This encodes CASTGTGDRGSYE. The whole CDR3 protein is CASTGTGDRGSYEQYF.

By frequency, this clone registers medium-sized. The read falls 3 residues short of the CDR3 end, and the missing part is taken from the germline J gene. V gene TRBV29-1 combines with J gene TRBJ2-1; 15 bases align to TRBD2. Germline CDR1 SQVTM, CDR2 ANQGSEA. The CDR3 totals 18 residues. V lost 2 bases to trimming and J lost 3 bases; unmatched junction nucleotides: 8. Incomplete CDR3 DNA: TGCAGCGTTGAAAGGGGCGGGGGACTAGCGGGGGGCTACAATGAG. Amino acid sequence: CSVERGGGLAGGYNE. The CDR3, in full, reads CSVERGGGLAGGYNEQFF.

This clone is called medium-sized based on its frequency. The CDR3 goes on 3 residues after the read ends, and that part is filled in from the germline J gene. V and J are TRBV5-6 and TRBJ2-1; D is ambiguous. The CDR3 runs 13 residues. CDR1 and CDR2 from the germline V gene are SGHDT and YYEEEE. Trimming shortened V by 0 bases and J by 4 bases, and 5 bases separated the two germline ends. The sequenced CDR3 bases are TGTGCCAGCAGCTTGGGTCAGTACAATGAG. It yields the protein CASSLGQYNE. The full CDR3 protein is CASSLGQYNEQFF.

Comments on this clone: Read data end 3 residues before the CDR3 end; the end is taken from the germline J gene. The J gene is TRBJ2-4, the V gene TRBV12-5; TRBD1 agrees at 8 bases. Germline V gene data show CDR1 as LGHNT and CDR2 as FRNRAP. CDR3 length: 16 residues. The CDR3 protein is CASGSFRDRSNQPQYF. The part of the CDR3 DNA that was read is TGTGCTAGTGGTTCTTTCCGGGACAGGAGCAATCAGCCT. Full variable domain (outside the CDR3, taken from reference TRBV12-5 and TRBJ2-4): DARVTQTPRHKVTEMGQEVTMRCQPILGHNTVFWYRQTMMQGLELLAYFRNRAPLDDSGMPKDRFSAEMPDATLATLKIQPSEPRDSAVYFCASGSFRDRSNQPQYFGAGTRLSVL.

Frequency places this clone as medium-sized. CDR3 residues: CAISVPGDTNYGYTF. CDR3 DNA (partial): TGTGCCATCAGTGTACCCGGGGATACTAACTATGGC. The chain links TRBV10-3 to TRBJ1-2; no reliable D call. The sequenced fragment ends 3 residues before the CDR3 boundary, so the rest is inferred from the germline J gene. V shed 4 bases and J shed 0 bases, with 12 bases lying between them. Germline V lookup: CDR1 ENHRY, CDR2 SYGVKD. The CDR3 is made up of 15 amino acids.

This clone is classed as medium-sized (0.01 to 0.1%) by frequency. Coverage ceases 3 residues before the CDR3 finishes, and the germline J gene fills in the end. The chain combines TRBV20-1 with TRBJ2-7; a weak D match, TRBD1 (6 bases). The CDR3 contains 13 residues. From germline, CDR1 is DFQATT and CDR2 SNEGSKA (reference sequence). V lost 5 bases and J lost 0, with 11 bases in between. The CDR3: CSALRDTSYEQYF. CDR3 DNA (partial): TGCAGTGCTCTTCGGGACACCTCCTACGAG.

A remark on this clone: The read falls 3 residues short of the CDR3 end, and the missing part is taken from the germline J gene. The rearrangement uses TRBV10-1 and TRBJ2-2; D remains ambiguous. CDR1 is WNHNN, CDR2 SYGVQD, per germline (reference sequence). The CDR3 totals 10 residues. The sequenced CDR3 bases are TGCGCCAGCAGTGAAGACAAG. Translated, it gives CASSEDK. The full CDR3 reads CASSEDKLFF.

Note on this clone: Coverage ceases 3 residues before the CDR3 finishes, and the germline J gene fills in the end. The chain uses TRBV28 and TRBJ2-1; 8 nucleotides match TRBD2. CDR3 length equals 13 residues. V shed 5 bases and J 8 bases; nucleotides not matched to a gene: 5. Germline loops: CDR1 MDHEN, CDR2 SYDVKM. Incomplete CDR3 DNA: TGTGCCAGCAGTCGGACTAGCTTTGATGAG. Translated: CASSRTSFDE. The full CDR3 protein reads CASSRTSFDEQFF.

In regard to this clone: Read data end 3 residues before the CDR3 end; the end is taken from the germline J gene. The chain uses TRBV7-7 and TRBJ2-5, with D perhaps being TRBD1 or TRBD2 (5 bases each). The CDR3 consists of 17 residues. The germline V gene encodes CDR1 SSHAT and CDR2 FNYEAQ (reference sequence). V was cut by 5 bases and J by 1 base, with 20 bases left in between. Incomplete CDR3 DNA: TGTGCCAGCAGCCCCCCCCGAGGGGAGAGGGCCCAAGAGACC. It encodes CASSPPRGERAQET. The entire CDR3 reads CASSPPRGERAQETQYF.